This T cell receptor (beta chain) was observed in a study of blood T cells in healthy people across ages. It was with a sample-barcoded 5' primer and a J-beta primer mix that a second PCR of roughly 7 to 12 cycles was run. Each CDR3 protein is one row after TCRdb ran MiXCR on the 5' RACE reads. The data show approximately 850,000 distinct CDR3 sequences, around 45% seen once. V gave up 7 bases and J gave up 2 bases; unmatched junction bases: 13. The CDR3 has 17 amino acids. In germline, CDR1 is MNHNS, CDR2 SASEGT. The sample taken for sequencing was blood. The chain uses TRBV6-1 and TRBJ2-1; 8 bases match TRBD2. The origin of this receptor is a man between 60 and 70 years old in good health. The CDR3: CASTLRFGGATYNEQFF. The CDR3 DNA sequence: TGTGCCAGCACGCTACGTTTCGGGGGGGCCACCTACAATGAGCAGTTCTTC.